These T cell receptor beta chains were read from a single sample in a study of a mutant IDH1 vaccine in newly diagnosed glioma. Antigens of these TCRs are unknown. The protocol was immunoSEQ multiplex PCR, while the TCRdb copy is restricted to in-frame clones and leaves out a portion. The sample comprises 88,000 or so clones, 85% of which are singletons, and approximately 2.3% rests with the top ten. The source material was PBMCs, sampled from a glioma patient whose treatment included an IDH1 peptide vaccine. The receptors derive from a man aged 25 to 45 with glioma. Some clones in this sample may be carry-over from other donors' samples. The CDR3 runs from the conserved cysteine through the conserved F or W. The D gene is left open where the match is weak. Not all rows give a size; the values are once, few, many and, for expanded clones, a class.

j_gene: TRBJ2-7; abundance: NA; d_gene: TRBD1; v_gene: TRBV30; CDR3nt: TGTGCCTGGAGTGTGGAGACAGGGACAACAATGACCTACGAGCAGTACTTC; CDR3aa: CAWSVETGTTMTYEQYF
j_gene: TRBJ2-5; abundance: NA; d_gene: NA; v_gene: TRBV11-3; CDR3nt: TGTGCCAGCAGCTCCCCTTTGGAGCAAGAGACCCAGTACTTC; CDR3aa: CASSSPLEQETQYF
j_gene: TRBJ2-2; abundance: NA; d_gene: NA; v_gene: TRBV7-9; CDR3nt: TGTGCCAGCAGCGCTCAGGGCCCCGGGGAGCTGTTTTTT; CDR3aa: CASSAQGPGELFF
j_gene: TRBJ2-7; abundance: NA; d_gene: NA; v_gene: TRBV27; CDR3nt: TGTGCCAGCGGGAGGGGGTCCTACGAGCAGTACTTC; CDR3aa: CASGRGSYEQYF
j_gene: TRBJ2-7; abundance: NA; d_gene: NA; v_gene: TRBV6-1; CDR3nt: TGTGCCAGCTGCAGGGCCTGGCCTTCCTACGAGCAGTACTTC; CDR3aa: CASCRAWPSYEQYF
j_gene: TRBJ1-4; abundance: NA; d_gene: TRBD1; v_gene: TRBV4-2; CDR3nt: TGTGCCAGCAGCGGGAGAGAGGGTCAGGGGGCGAATGAAAAACTGTTTTTT; CDR3aa: CASSGREGQGANEKLFF
j_gene: TRBJ2-5; abundance: once; d_gene: NA; v_gene: TRBV28; CDR3nt: TGTGCCAGCAGTCCCCCACGGGTCCAAGAGACCCAGTACTTC; CDR3aa: CASSPPRVQETQYF
j_gene: TRBJ1-4; abundance: NA; d_gene: NA; v_gene: TRBV5-1; CDR3nt: TGCGCCAGCAGCTTGGCAGAGAATGAAAAACTGTTTTTT; CDR3aa: CASSLAENEKLFF
j_gene: TRBJ1-1; abundance: NA; d_gene: NA; v_gene: TRBV19; CDR3nt: TGTGCCAGTAGTATGTGGTCAGGCCGAATGAACACTGAAGCTTTCTTT; CDR3aa: CASSMWSGRMNTEAFF
j_gene: TRBJ2-5; abundance: NA; d_gene: NA; v_gene: TRBV30; CDR3nt: TGTGCCTGGAGTGTCCCAGGGAGAGGGCAGACCCAGTACTTC; CDR3aa: CAWSVPGRGQTQYF
j_gene: TRBJ1-2; abundance: NA; d_gene: TRBD1; v_gene: TRBV19; CDR3nt: TGTGCCAGTAGTTTCGTGGGACAGACCTTGTATGGCTACACCTTC; CDR3aa: CASSFVGQTLYGYTF
j_gene: TRBJ1-6; abundance: NA; d_gene: TRBD1; v_gene: TRBV18; CDR3nt: TGTGCCAGCTCACCAATCGGACAGGGGTCCAGGGGCCTTAATTCACCCCTCCACTTT; CDR3aa: CASSPIGQGSRGLNSPLHF
j_gene: TRBJ1-1; abundance: NA; d_gene: NA; v_gene: TRBV5-1; CDR3nt: TGCGCCAGCAGCTCTAATGGAGGAGCTTTCTTT; CDR3aa: CASSSNGGAFF
j_gene: TRBJ2-3; abundance: NA; d_gene: NA; v_gene: TRBV7-2; CDR3nt: TGTGCCAGCAGCTCAGGGGTTTATCCTAGAACGCAGTATTTT; CDR3aa: CASSSGVYPRTQYF
j_gene: TRBJ1-5; abundance: NA; d_gene: NA; v_gene: TRBV28; CDR3nt: TGTGCCAGCACCGAGGGGGATCAGCCCCAGCATTTT; CDR3aa: CASTEGDQPQHF
j_gene: TRBJ2-1; abundance: NA; d_gene: TRBD1; v_gene: TRBV11-2; CDR3nt: TGTGCCAGCAGCTATTCAGGGGGTTCCTACAATGAGCAGTTCTTC; CDR3aa: CASSYSGGSYNEQFF
j_gene: TRBJ1-2; abundance: NA; d_gene: NA; v_gene: TRBV30; CDR3nt: TGTGCCTGGAGTGTCGCGGCAGGGCGGAGATATGGCTACACCTTC; CDR3aa: CAWSVAAGRRYGYTF
j_gene: TRBJ2-5; abundance: NA; d_gene: NA; v_gene: TRBV27; CDR3nt: TGTGCCAGCAGTACACAAAACCAAGAGACCCAGTACTTC; CDR3aa: CASSTQNQETQYF
j_gene: TRBJ1-1; abundance: few; d_gene: NA; v_gene: TRBV2; CDR3nt: TGTGCCAGCAGTGAAGGGGCTTTGGGCACTGAAGCTTTCTTT; CDR3aa: CASSEGALGTEAFF
j_gene: TRBJ2-3; abundance: NA; d_gene: NA; v_gene: TRBV5-1; CDR3nt: TGCGCCAGCAGCCCGGGACATATCATATACACAGATACGCAGTATTTT; CDR3aa: CASSPGHIIYTDTQYF
j_gene: TRBJ1-1; abundance: NA; d_gene: NA; v_gene: TRBV28; CDR3nt: TGTGCCAGCAGTTTAGACCAGACGAACACTGAAGCTTTCTTT; CDR3aa: CASSLDQTNTEAFF
j_gene: TRBJ2-7; abundance: NA; d_gene: TRBD1; v_gene: TRBV10-2; CDR3nt: TGCGCCAGCAGTGTGGGACAGGGGACCTACGAGCAGTACTTC; CDR3aa: CASSVGQGTYEQYF
j_gene: TRBJ2-2; abundance: NA; d_gene: TRBD1; v_gene: TRBV30; CDR3nt: TGTGCCTGCCGATTCCCGGGACAGGGGGCGCACGGGGAGCTGTTTTTT; CDR3aa: CACRFPGQGAHGELFF
j_gene: TRBJ2-7; abundance: NA; d_gene: TRBD1; v_gene: TRBV7-8; CDR3nt: TGTGCCATTCGGACAGGGGGCGAAGAGTACTTC; CDR3aa: CAIRTGGEEYF
j_gene: TRBJ2-1; abundance: NA; d_gene: TRBD2; v_gene: TRBV7-2; CDR3nt: TGTGCCAGCAGCTCCCGTCCCGGGACTAGCGGGGGGACGTACAATGAGCAGTTCTTC; CDR3aa: CASSSRPGTSGGTYNEQFF
j_gene: TRBJ1-4; abundance: NA; d_gene: NA; v_gene: TRBV7-2; CDR3nt: TGTGCCAGCAGCTTAGTCCCGGGGACGGGAAAACTGTTTTTT; CDR3aa: CASSLVPGTGKLFF
j_gene: TRBJ2-7; abundance: NA; d_gene: TRBD2; v_gene: TRBV29-1; CDR3nt: TGCAGCATCCTAGCGGGAGGCTACGAGCAGTACTTC; CDR3aa: CSILAGGYEQYF
j_gene: TRBJ1-1; abundance: NA; d_gene: NA; v_gene: TRBV7-3; CDR3nt: TGTGCCAGCAGCTGGGACACGAACACTGAAGCTTTCTTT; CDR3aa: CASSWDTNTEAFF
j_gene: TRBJ2-7; abundance: NA; d_gene: NA; v_gene: TRBV14; CDR3nt: TGTGCCAGCAGCCAAGAATTAGCGACACCCTACGAGCAGTACTTC; CDR3aa: CASSQELATPYEQYF
j_gene: TRBJ1-1; abundance: NA; d_gene: NA; v_gene: TRBV5-1; CDR3nt: TGCGCCAGCAGCCTTCTACAGGGACCGGTGAACACTGAAGCTTTCTTT; CDR3aa: CASSLLQGPVNTEAFF
j_gene: TRBJ2-1; abundance: NA; d_gene: NA; v_gene: TRBV6-1; CDR3nt: TGTGCCAGCAGTGAGTCTTGGACTCCGAGCTCCTACAATGAGCAGTTCTTC; CDR3aa: CASSESWTPSSYNEQFF
j_gene: TRBJ1-1; abundance: NA; d_gene: NA; v_gene: TRBV2; CDR3nt: TGTGCCAGCCTGAGAGGCGGCCTGGACACTGAAGCTTTCTTT; CDR3aa: CASLRGGLDTEAFF